The 15 T cell receptor beta chains below were found in one sample sequenced in a study of shared clonotypes between healthy human individuals. TCRdb's copy holds only in-frame clones and misses some; the assay was immunoSEQ multiplex PCR. The repertoire holds around 1,000,000 clones, with about 80% as singletons. The sample consisted of memory CD4+ T cells from PBMCs. Subset noted: CD45RA-negative fraction. These receptors were obtained from a man aged 18 to 30 in good health. Some clones in this sample may be carry-over from other donors' samples.

This clone has a count of ten or more. This rearrangement joins TRBV10-3 to TRBJ2-7; tentatively, D is TRBD1 (5 bases). The CDR3 consists of 12 residues. Germline V CDR1 and CDR2: ENHRY, SYGVKD. V lost 7 bases to trimming and J lost 3 bases, with 10 bases between them. Here the CDR3 reads CAIKDTYYEQYF. The CDR3 DNA reads as TGTGCCATCAAGGACACATACTACGAGCAGTACTTC.

This rearrangement joins TRBV10-3 to TRBJ2-1; D unclear. Germline values: CDR1 ENHRY, CDR2 SYGVKD. The CDR3 is 16 residues long. V was trimmed by 3 bases and J by 5 bases, leaving 17 bases between them. The CDR3 bases are TGTGCCATCAGTGATTACCGGGCTAACCAAAACAATGAGCAGTTCTTC. Encoded protein: CAISDYRANQNNEQFF.

A few counts support this clone. The rearrangement joins TRBV13 to TRBJ1-2, with a tentative D call TRBD1 (5 bases). This CDR3 has 13 amino acids. With 4 bases removed from V and 8 bases from J, the gap between germline ends came to 14 bases. Germline lookup yields CDR1 PRHDT and CDR2 FYEKMQ (reference sequence). This chain's CDR3 is CASSYFGGTGYTF. CDR3 DNA sequence: TGTGCCAGCAGCTACTTTGGGGGGACGGGCTACACCTTC.

V is TRBV9 and J is TRBJ2-4; TRBD2 agrees at 11 bases. Germline V CDR1 and CDR2: SGDLS, YYNGEE. The CDR3 loop spans 15 amino acids. J lost 5 bases, V lost 0 bases, and 1 base had no gene match. The CDR3 region is CASSVGGLAENIQYF. CDR3 in DNA: TGTGCCAGCAGCGTAGGGGGACTAGCGGAAAACATTCAGTACTTC. Full variable domain (missing parts from reference TRBV9 and TRBJ2-4): DSGVTQTPKHLITATGQRVTLRCSPRSGDLSVYWYQQSLDQGLQFLIQYYNGEERAKGNILERFSAQQFPDLHSELNLSSLELGDSALYFCASSVGGLAENIQYFGAGTRLSVL.

V is TRBV28 and J is TRBJ2-3; TRBD2 aligns across 12 bases. Germline V CDR1 and CDR2: MDHEN, SYDVKM. The CDR3 covers 17 residues. V lost 2 bases and J lost 2; bases outside the gene matches: 5. This chain's CDR3 is CASSLLGLAGNTDTQYF. CDR3 DNA sequence: TGTGCCAGCAGTTTACTTGGACTAGCGGGGAACACAGATACGCAGTATTTT.

The chain is built from TRBV11-2 and TRBJ2-1; 11 nucleotides align to TRBD2. The CDR3 sequence is 17 residues long. V was clipped by 5 bases and J by 13 bases; unmatched bases: 19. Germline V lookup: CDR1 SGHAT, CDR2 FQNNGV. The CDR3, as DNA: TGTGCCAGCAGCCTACGAAACACGGGACTAGCGGCCTTGATCCAGTTCTTC. It encodes CASSLRNTGLAALIQFF. The full variable domain, in which reference TRBV11-2 and TRBJ2-1 provide the parts outside the CDR3, is EAGVAQSPRYKIIEKRQSVAFWCNPISGHATLYWYQQILGQGPKLLIQFQNNGVVDDSQLPKDRFSAERLKGVDSTLKIQPAKLEDSAVYLCASSLRNTGLAALIQFFGPGTRLTVL.

V gene TRBV9 combines with J gene TRBJ1-5; D remains ambiguous. The CDR3 is made up of 14 amino acids. V was pared by 0 bases and J by 9 bases, with 13 bases between. Germline lookup yields CDR1 SGDLS and CDR2 YYNGEE. The DNA for the CDR3 is TGTGCCAGCAGCGTAGATTGGACGGGCAGGCCCCAGCATTTT. Its protein is CASSVDWTGRPQHF.

The gene calls are TRBV28 and TRBJ1-1; tentative D call: TRBD1 (5 bases). The germline CDR1 and CDR2 sequences are MDHEN and SYDVKM. The CDR3 length is 16 residues. The V gene lost 7 bases and the J gene lost 6 bases, with 24 bases spanning the gap. CDR3 in DNA: TGTGCCAGCACCCTGGGGGTCCCAACCAGGGTGTCTGAAGCTTTCTTT. Encoded protein: CASTLGVPTRVSEAFF.

This clone turned up a few times. This rearrangement joins TRBV28 to TRBJ1-5; perhaps TRBD1 as D (5 bases). Trimming cost V 9 bases and J 1 base, with 19 bases left between them. The CDR3 totals 16 residues. Germline CDR1 and CDR2: MDHEN and SYDVKM. This CDR3 is CASTRGTFLSNQPQHF. In nucleotides, the CDR3 is TGTGCCAGTACGAGAGGGACTTTCCTCAGCAATCAGCCCCAGCATTTT. The full variable domain, with the rest looked up from reference TRBV28 and TRBJ1-5, is DVKVTQSSRYLVKRTGEKVFLECVQDMDHENMFWYRQDPGLGLRLIYFSYDVKMKEKGDIPEGYSVSREKKERFSLILESASTNQTSMYLCASTRGTFLSNQPQHFGDGTRLSIL.

The chain has TRBV28 and TRBJ2-3, with 9 positions matching TRBD2. Germline V gene sequence: CDR1 MDHEN, CDR2 SYDVKM. The CDR3 length is 17 residues. Germline trimming cut 1 base from V and 1 base from J; bases unmatched to any gene: 6. The CDR3, as DNA: TGTGCCAGCAGTTTATTAGCTGGCGGGAGGGGCACAGATACGCAGTATTTT. Amino acids: CASSLLAGGRGTDTQYF.

The V gene is TRBV7-2, the J gene TRBJ2-1, with 9 bases matching TRBD2. This CDR3 contains 16 residues. Trimming cost V 2 bases and J 6 bases; bases outside gene matches: 8. CDR1 SGHTA and CDR2 FQGNSA come from the germline V gene. CDR3 loop: CASSLMASGTGNEQFF. As DNA, the CDR3 is TGTGCCAGCAGCTTAATGGCTAGCGGGACGGGCAATGAGCAGTTCTTC.

The chain recombines TRBV6-5 with TRBJ2-2; 7 bases align to TRBD2. Germline values: CDR1 MNHEY, CDR2 SVGAGI. The CDR3 totals 12 residues. Losses at the gene ends were 9 bases for V and 3 bases for J; bases not matched to a gene: 1. The CDR3 sequence: CASLADTGELFF. The DNA for the CDR3 is TGTGCCAGTCTAGCGGACACCGGGGAGCTGTTTTTT.

The chain recombines TRBV7-9 with TRBJ2-2; D may be TRBD1 (6 bases). The germline CDR1 and CDR2 sequences are SEHNR and FQNEAQ (reference sequence). The CDR3 has 16 residues. Trimming removed 5 bases from V and 0 bases from J, with 13 bases in between. The chain's CDR3 is CASSPIDRTNTGELFF. CDR3 DNA sequence: TGTGCCAGCAGCCCGATCGACAGGACGAACACCGGGGAGCTGTTTTTT.

The chain joins TRBV27 to TRBJ2-3; perhaps TRBD1 as D (6 bases). Per germline, CDR1 MNHEY and CDR2 SMNVEV (reference sequence). The CDR3 sequence is 14 residues long. The V gene lost 4 bases and the J gene lost 6 bases, with 14 bases spanning the gap. CDR3 residues: CASSSLDRSDTQYF. The CDR3 region has the DNA TGTGCCAGCAGTTCCCTCGACAGGTCTGATACGCAGTATTTT.

As for this clone: This specimen includes other DNA sequences encoding the same CDR3. The V call is TRBV7-2, the J call TRBJ2-7; 12 positions agree with TRBD2. Trimming at V came to 5 bases and at J to 1 base, leaving 3 bases not matched to a gene. Germline V gene lookup returns CDR1 SGHTA and CDR2 FQGNSA. The CDR3 spans 15 residues. This chain's CDR3 is CASSLTSGRSYEQYF. CDR3 sequence (DNA): TGTGCCAGCAGCCTCACTAGCGGGAGGTCCTACGAGCAGTACTTC.